The rows below give T cell receptor beta chains drawn from one sample of a study of regulatory T cells in long-lasting Graves disease. TCRdb reprocessed the multiplex PCR reads via MiXCR and lists one record per CDR3 protein. The table shows approximately 540,000 distinct CDR3 sequences, with about 12% occurring only once. The sample also formed part of further work on T cells in Graves' hyperthyroidism and ophthalmopathy.

Sequencing used peripheral blood mononuclear cells (PBMCs), obtained at new diagnosis, from a patient treated with antithyroid drugs. The source is a woman aged 30 to 39 with Graves disease. CDR3s include the opening cysteine and the closing phenylalanine or tryptophan. The order of the fields is CDR3 DNA, CDR3 protein, V gene, clone size, J gene, D gene. D genes are given only for firm matches. Some rows mark clone size as missing; the rest say once, few, many or name a class of expanded clone.

CDR3 DNA: TGCAGCACCCGACAGGCCATGAACACTGAAGCTTTCTTT
CDR3 protein: CSTRQAMNTEAFF
V gene: TRBV29-1
clone size: many
J gene: TRBJ1-1
D gene: .

CDR3 DNA: TGTGCCAGCTCACCGGGACTCCGAAACACTGAAGCTTTCTTT
CDR3 protein: CASSPGLRNTEAFF
V gene: TRBV18
clone size: many
J gene: TRBJ1-1
D gene: .

CDR3 DNA: TGTGCCAGCTCACCTCAGGGCTCCGAGCAGTACTTC
CDR3 protein: CASSPQGSEQYF
V gene: TRBV18
clone size: few
J gene: TRBJ2-7
D gene: .

CDR3 DNA: TGTGCCAGTAGTATGGGTCGAGAGAAAAACATTCAGTACTTC
CDR3 protein: CASSMGREKNIQYF
V gene: TRBV19
clone size: .
J gene: TRBJ2-4
D gene: .

CDR3 DNA: TGCAGTGCTAGGGGGCGCCTGAGCTCCTATAATTCACCCCTCCACTTT
CDR3 protein: CSARGRLSSYNSPLHF
V gene: TRBV20-1
clone size: few
J gene: TRBJ1-6
D gene: .

CDR3 DNA: TGCAGTGCTAGAGTCGGGGGGGCTCACACCGGGGAGCTGTTTTTT
CDR3 protein: CSARVGGAHTGELFF
V gene: TRBV20-1
clone size: few
J gene: TRBJ2-2
D gene: TRBD2

CDR3 DNA: TGTGCCAGCAGCTTAGTTTTAAACCGCCACAATGAGCAGTTCTTC
CDR3 protein: CASSLVLNRHNEQFF
V gene: TRBV7-8
clone size: many
J gene: TRBJ2-1
D gene: .

CDR3 DNA: TGTGCCAGCAGTTATAGCGGGACCAACTCCTACAATGAGCAGTTCTTC
CDR3 protein: CASSYSGTNSYNEQFF
V gene: TRBV28
clone size: many
J gene: TRBJ2-1
D gene: TRBD2

CDR3 DNA: TGTGCCAGCAGCCCCCCCGGACTGAGCTACGAGCAGTACTTC
CDR3 protein: CASSPPGLSYEQYF
V gene: TRBV12-3/TRBV12-4
clone size: few
J gene: TRBJ2-7
D gene: .

CDR3 DNA: TGTGCCAGCAGCTTAGACTACTTGACAGGGTCATCTGGGGCCAACGTCCTGACTTTC
CDR3 protein: CASSLDYLTGSSGANVLTF
V gene: TRBV11-3
clone size: many
J gene: TRBJ2-6
D gene: TRBD1

CDR3 DNA: TGCGCCAGCAGCCAAGACATCCACTACGAGCAGTACTTC
CDR3 protein: CASSQDIHYEQYF
V gene: TRBV4-3
clone size: .
J gene: TRBJ2-7
D gene: .

CDR3 DNA: TGTGCCAGCAGCCCCCGGGGACTTTACAATGAGCAGTTCTTC
CDR3 protein: CASSPRGLYNEQFF
V gene: TRBV7-2
clone size: many
J gene: TRBJ2-1
D gene: .

CDR3 DNA: TGTGCCAGCAGCAACGGTTGGGGTGTTGAAGCTTTCTTT
CDR3 protein: CASSNGWGVEAFF
V gene: TRBV6-1
clone size: .
J gene: TRBJ1-1
D gene: .

CDR3 DNA: TGTGCCAGCTCACCGCCGGGACTAGCGGGAGGGACCGGGGAGCTGTTTTTT
CDR3 protein: CASSPPGLAGGTGELFF
V gene: TRBV18
clone size: many
J gene: TRBJ2-2
D gene: TRBD2

CDR3 DNA: TGTGCCAGCAGCCCCACTTCCGATGTGGAAGTGGAGCAGTGCTTC
CDR3 protein: CASSPTSDVEVEQCF
V gene: TRBV12-3/TRBV12-4
clone size: .
J gene: TRBJ2-7
D gene: .

CDR3 DNA: TGTGCCAGCACCCCCCGCACCGACAATGAGCAGTTCTTC
CDR3 protein: CASTPRTDNEQFF
V gene: TRBV12-3/TRBV12-4
clone size: many
J gene: TRBJ2-1
D gene: .

CDR3 DNA: TGTGCCAGCAGGCTCGGGACAGGGTTCTACGAGCAGTACTTC
CDR3 protein: CASRLGTGFYEQYF
V gene: TRBV6-1
clone size: .
J gene: TRBJ2-7
D gene: TRBD1

CDR3 DNA: TGTGCCAGCGCGCTAGCGGGAGGGGTGGGTGAGCAGTTCTTC
CDR3 protein: CASALAGGVGEQFF
V gene: TRBV2
clone size: many
J gene: TRBJ2-1
D gene: TRBD2

CDR3 DNA: TGTGCCAGCAGGATAGTTACCGGGACTTTCGTCCTCAGCAGTACGCAGTATTTT
CDR3 protein: CASRIVTGTFVLSSTQYF
V gene: TRBV2
clone size: many
J gene: TRBJ2-3
D gene: .

CDR3 DNA: TGTGCCAGCAGGCCTCGACTGAACTCCTACGAGCAGTACTTC
CDR3 protein: CASRPRLNSYEQYF
V gene: TRBV11-2
clone size: many
J gene: TRBJ2-7
D gene: .

CDR3 DNA: TGTGCCAGCAGCTTAAGGCTAGCGGAGGGGAATGAGCAGTTCTTC
CDR3 protein: CASSLRLAEGNEQFF
V gene: TRBV7-9
clone size: few
J gene: TRBJ2-1
D gene: TRBD2

CDR3 DNA: TGTGCCAGCAGTTGGGGACAGGCCTACGAGCAGTACTTC
CDR3 protein: CASSWGQAYEQYF
V gene: TRBV28
clone size: .
J gene: TRBJ2-7
D gene: TRBD1

CDR3 DNA: TGTGCCAGCAGCTTACCGACCTCCGGGACAGCTACTCCGAGCTCCTACGAGCAGTACTTC
CDR3 protein: CASSLPTSGTATPSSYEQYF
V gene: TRBV7-9
clone size: .
J gene: TRBJ2-7
D gene: TRBD1

CDR3 DNA: TGTGCCAGCAGCGTGGGGAACCTAATACCCAATCAGCCCCAGCATTTT
CDR3 protein: CASSVGNLIPNQPQHF
V gene: TRBV7-2
clone size: .
J gene: TRBJ1-5
D gene: .

CDR3 DNA: TGTGCCAGCAGACAAGGAGCCGGGACTAGCGCAAATGAGCAGTTCTTC
CDR3 protein: CASRQGAGTSANEQFF
V gene: TRBV4-2
clone size: .
J gene: TRBJ2-1
D gene: TRBD2

CDR3 DNA: TGTGCCAGCAGCTCTACCGGGACAGGAACCTACAATGAGCAGTTCTTC
CDR3 protein: CASSSTGTGTYNEQFF
V gene: TRBV13
clone size: .
J gene: TRBJ2-1
D gene: TRBD1

CDR3 DNA: TGTGCCAGCAGCTTAGGACATCGGGACGTAACAGACCAGTACTTC
CDR3 protein: CASSLGHRDVTDQYF
V gene: TRBV5-5
clone size: many
J gene: TRBJ2-7
D gene: .

CDR3 DNA: TGTGCCAGCCGAAAAGAGGAATCGCACTATGGCTACACCTTC
CDR3 protein: CASRKEESHYGYTF
V gene: TRBV9
clone size: many
J gene: TRBJ1-2
D gene: .

CDR3 DNA: TGTGCCAGCAGGACAGGGGTTACTAATGAAAAACTGTTTTTT
CDR3 protein: CASRTGVTNEKLFF
V gene: TRBV2
clone size: many
J gene: TRBJ1-4
D gene: TRBD1

CDR3 DNA: TGTGCCAGCAGTGGACTAGCGAAGACGTACAATGAGCAGTTCTTC
CDR3 protein: CASSGLAKTYNEQFF
V gene: TRBV6-1
clone size: many
J gene: TRBJ2-1
D gene: TRBD2

CDR3 DNA: TGTGCCACCAGTGATTCAAGCGGGAGCACCTCCCACAATGAGCAGTTCTTC
CDR3 protein: CATSDSSGSTSHNEQFF
V gene: TRBV24-1
clone size: many
J gene: TRBJ2-1
D gene: TRBD2

CDR3 DNA: TGTGCCAGTAGTATAGATCGCGGCGGGGACTACACCGGGGAGCTGTTTTTT
CDR3 protein: CASSIDRGGDYTGELFF
V gene: TRBV19
clone size: .
J gene: TRBJ2-2
D gene: .

CDR3 DNA: TGTGCCAGCAGTCGCGGGACAGGGTGGACGGTCGACGCGCGGACCCAGTACTTC
CDR3 protein: CASSRGTGWTVDARTQYF
V gene: TRBV28
clone size: few
J gene: TRBJ2-5
D gene: TRBD1

CDR3 DNA: TGTGCCAGCAGTGAACGGGCGGGGGGGGGTCAGCCCCAGCATTTT
CDR3 protein: CASSERAGGGQPQHF
V gene: TRBV6-1
clone size: many
J gene: TRBJ1-5
D gene: .

CDR3 DNA: TGCAGTGCTAGAGACCTCGGGACGCTCAATGAGCAGTTCTTC
CDR3 protein: CSARDLGTLNEQFF
V gene: TRBV20-1
clone size: many
J gene: TRBJ2-1
D gene: .

CDR3 DNA: TGTGCCAGCAGACCGTTACTAGCGGGTTACAATGAGCAGTTCTTC
CDR3 protein: CASRPLLAGYNEQFF
V gene: TRBV28
clone size: many
J gene: TRBJ2-1
D gene: TRBD2

CDR3 DNA: TGCAGTGCACCCACCAGGTTTGAGGGGAATGGCTACACCTTC
CDR3 protein: CSAPTRFEGNGYTF
V gene: TRBV20-1
clone size: few
J gene: TRBJ1-2
D gene: .

CDR3 DNA: TGTGCCAGCAGCATCCGGGACAGGAGCACTCAACTCTCCTACAATGAGCAGTTCTTC
CDR3 protein: CASSIRDRSTQLSYNEQFF
V gene: TRBV7-2
clone size: .
J gene: TRBJ2-1
D gene: TRBD1

CDR3 DNA: TGTGCCACCGGGTCGGGCTCCTACAATGAGCAGTTCTTC
CDR3 protein: CATGSGSYNEQFF
V gene: TRBV24-1
clone size: .
J gene: TRBJ2-1
D gene: .

CDR3 DNA: TGTGCCAGCAGTCCCGGACAGGGGGTCATTAACACTGAAGCTTTCTTT
CDR3 protein: CASSPGQGVINTEAFF
V gene: TRBV12-3/TRBV12-4
clone size: many
J gene: TRBJ1-1
D gene: TRBD1

CDR3 DNA: TGTGCCAGCAGCTTAAGTCTAGCGGGAGCCCACTCCTACAATGAGCAGTTCTTC
CDR3 protein: CASSLSLAGAHSYNEQFF
V gene: TRBV7-9
clone size: few
J gene: TRBJ2-1
D gene: TRBD2

CDR3 DNA: TGTGCCAGCAACACTCTACTAGCGGGACCACTTACCCCCGAGCAGTACTTC
CDR3 protein: CASNTLLAGPLTPEQYF
V gene: TRBV6-2/TRBV6-3
clone size: few
J gene: TRBJ2-7
D gene: TRBD2

CDR3 DNA: TGTGCCAGCAGCCCGAGGTTGAGCACTGAAGCTTTCTTT
CDR3 protein: CASSPRLSTEAFF
V gene: TRBV16
clone size: .
J gene: TRBJ1-1
D gene: .

CDR3 DNA: TGTGCCAGCAGTGAACCCGGGACGGGTACGCAGTATTTT
CDR3 protein: CASSEPGTGTQYF
V gene: TRBV25-1
clone size: .
J gene: TRBJ2-3
D gene: .

CDR3 DNA: TGTGCCAGTCAGGGACTAGCGGGAAACAATGAGCAGTTCTTC
CDR3 protein: CASQGLAGNNEQFF
V gene: TRBV6-1
clone size: .
J gene: TRBJ2-1
D gene: TRBD2

CDR3 DNA: TGTGCCATCAGTGAGGGAGGGTCTGCTGAGCAGTTCTTC
CDR3 protein: CAISEGGSAEQFF
V gene: TRBV10-3
clone size: many
J gene: TRBJ2-1
D gene: .

CDR3 DNA: TGTGCCAGCAGTGAGCGGGAGGGCTTAACAGATACGCAGTATTTT
CDR3 protein: CASSEREGLTDTQYF
V gene: TRBV11-1
clone size: .
J gene: TRBJ2-3
D gene: TRBD2

CDR3 DNA: TGTGCCAGCAGCCAGGACAGCTATAGCAATCAGCCCCAGCATTTT
CDR3 protein: CASSQDSYSNQPQHF
V gene: TRBV7-9
clone size: few
J gene: TRBJ1-5
D gene: .

CDR3 DNA: TGCGCCAGCAGCCTGCCGGCCGCGGGCACTGAAGCTTTCTTT
CDR3 protein: CASSLPAAGTEAFF
V gene: TRBV4-1
clone size: many
J gene: TRBJ1-1
D gene: .

CDR3 DNA: TGTGCCAGCAGCTTTTACGGGACAGATACGCAGTATTTT
CDR3 protein: CASSFYGTDTQYF
V gene: TRBV11-2
clone size: many
J gene: TRBJ2-3
D gene: .

CDR3 DNA: TGTGCCAGCAGCAGAAACAGGGGGCGCCGAGAAAAACTGTTTTTT
CDR3 protein: CASSRNRGRREKLFF
V gene: TRBV6-1
clone size: many
J gene: TRBJ1-4
D gene: TRBD1

CDR3 DNA: TGTGCCAGCAGCGGACGCCCCAATCAGCCCCAGCATTTT
CDR3 protein: CASSGRPNQPQHF
V gene: TRBV5-6
clone size: many
J gene: TRBJ1-5
D gene: .

CDR3 DNA: TGCGCCAGCAGCCAAGATTCCTATCAGGGGATGAATGAGCAGTTCTTC
CDR3 protein: CASSQDSYQGMNEQFF
V gene: TRBV4-3
clone size: many
J gene: TRBJ2-1
D gene: .

CDR3 DNA: TGCGCCAGCAGCCAAGATGGAGCGGGTTCTTACGAGCAGTACTTC
CDR3 protein: CASSQDGAGSYEQYF
V gene: TRBV4-1
clone size: few
J gene: TRBJ2-7
D gene: .

CDR3 DNA: TGTGCCAGCAGCCATCGACGGGGGCGGAATGAGCAGTTCTTC
CDR3 protein: CASSHRRGRNEQFF
V gene: TRBV13
clone size: few
J gene: TRBJ2-1
D gene: .

CDR3 DNA: TGTGCCAGCAGCCCTCAGCAGAACACTGAAGCTTTCTTT
CDR3 protein: CASSPQQNTEAFF
V gene: TRBV11-2
clone size: many
J gene: TRBJ1-1
D gene: .

CDR3 DNA: TGTGCCAGCAGCTTAGGGAAGTCCGAAGGGGGTATGAGGAAGACCCAGTACTTC
CDR3 protein: CASSLGKSEGGMRKTQYF
V gene: TRBV7-9
clone size: .
J gene: TRBJ2-5
D gene: .

CDR3 DNA: TGCAGCGTTGCAGGGCTGGATGAGCAGTTCTTC
CDR3 protein: CSVAGLDEQFF
V gene: TRBV29-1
clone size: many
J gene: TRBJ2-1
D gene: .